This T cell receptor beta chain was recovered during a study of blood T cell repertoires in COVID-19. At the level of the study: The United States, Italy and Spain were the sources of the acute and convalescent COVID-19 samples. T cells, B-cell-depleted T cells, or PBMCs provided the cDNA or gDNA that served as material.

The CDR3 runs to 16 residues. CDR1 and CDR2 from the germline V gene are MNHNS and SASEGT. V gave up 4 bases and J gave up 8 bases, with 23 bases separating them. Original handling: Cell counts per sample came from amplifying reference gene primers. Using immunoSEQ multiplex PCR, the repertoire was profiled, and TCRdb retains in-frame clones only, with some absent. V and J calls and clone size are copied from that table; D and trimming were computed from the DNA. The sample comprises 80,000 to 90,000 clones, about 80% of which are singletons, and around 2.1% rests with the top ten. This clone was recorded only once.

The origin of this receptor is a woman between 70 and 85 years old with acute or convalescent COVID-19. This chain connects TRBV6-1 to TRBJ1-2; D is perhaps TRBD1 (6 bases). What was sequenced was peripheral blood. This CDR3 reads CASSVDSLVPAGGYTF. The CDR3, as DNA: TGTGCCAGCAGTGTGGACAGCTTAGTACCGGCGGGCGGCTACACCTTC.